One sample yielded the 27 T cell receptor beta chains listed below, sequenced in a study of regulatory T cells in long-lasting Graves disease. The time point was: newly diagnosed GD, antithyroid drugs for less than 3 months. Preparation of the TCR library used RNA extracted from PBMCs. CDR3-region Arm-PCR and iRepertoire HTBI primers produced the TCR beta libraries. TCRdb passed the multiplex PCR reads through MiXCR, listing each CDR3 protein once. The sample has around 250,000 distinct CDR3 sequences; roughly 18% are singletons. The sample also formed part of further work on T cells in Graves' hyperthyroidism and ophthalmopathy.

Sequencing used peripheral blood mononuclear cells (PBMCs), obtained at new diagnosis, from a patient treated with antithyroid drugs. Source of these receptors: a woman aged 25-40 years with Graves disease.

Comments on this clonotype: Given a much more abundant clone one base away, this may be a read error. The conserved closing phenylalanine or tryptophan is absent in this CDR3, likely reflecting a read error. This chain links TRBV9 with TRBJ1-2; D may be TRBD1 (6 bases). This CDR3 has 16 residues. V lost 0 bases to trimming and J lost 5 bases, with 17 bases between them. CDR1 SGDLS and CDR2 YYNGEE come from the germline V gene. DNA for the CDR3: TGTGCCAGCAGCGTAGTGGACAGTGGCCAACCTTATGGCTACACCTTA. It encodes CASSVVDSGQPYGYTL.

This clonotype has ten or more counts. This rearrangement joins TRBV20-1 to TRBJ1-1, with D possibly being TRBD1 (6 bases). V dropped 5 bases and J dropped 4 bases, with 23 bases sitting between them. CDR3 length equals 16 residues. Germline V gene lookup returns CDR1 DFQATT and CDR2 SNEGSKA (reference sequence). CDR3 nucleotide sequence: TGCAGTGCTCCCTTATGGGGGGCTGGGTCTGGCACTGAAGCTTTCTTT. It encodes CSAPLWGAGSGTEAFF.

This clonotype was counted at least ten times. The chain has TRBV11-3 and TRBJ2-3, with D perhaps matching TRBD2 (5 bases). The CDR3 runs to 14 residues. Germline CDR1 SGHNT, CDR2 YENEEA. V dropped 4 bases and J dropped 2 bases, with 10 bases sitting between them. DNA of the CDR3: TGTGCCAGCAGCTCCCGGGAACCCACAGATACGCAGTATTTT. Translation: CASSSREPTDTQYF.

J is TRBJ2-1 and V is TRBV7-2; D might be TRBD2 (5 bases). Trimming took off 1 base at V and 9 bases at J, with 16 bases between the two ends. Germline loops: CDR1 SGHTA, CDR2 FQGNSA. This CDR3 has 15 amino acids. In nucleotides, the CDR3 is TGTGCCAGCAGCTTAGTCGCTAGCTTGGGCCCTGAGCAGTTCTTC. Translation: CASSLVASLGPEQFF.

The sample holds many counts of this clonotype. This chain links TRBV9 with TRBJ2-3; no clear D gene. CDR3 size: 14 residues. The germline V and J ends were trimmed by 3 bases and 2 bases, with 10 bases remaining between them. Germline-derived CDR1 and CDR2 are SGDLS and YYNGEE. The CDR3 is CASSDVGYTDTQYF. For the CDR3, the DNA is TGTGCCAGCAGCGATGTTGGGTACACAGATACGCAGTATTTT. Based on the CDR3 plus reference TRBV9 and TRBJ2-3, the full variable domain is DSGVTQTPKHLITATGQRVTLRCSPRSGDLSVYWYQQSLDQGLQFLIQYYNGEERAKGNILERFSAQQFPDLHSELNLSSLELGDSALYFCASSDVGYTDTQYFGPGTRLTVL.

Comment on this clonotype: This likely reflects a read error, since a far larger clone is one base away. This chain links TRBV5-1 with TRBJ2-1; TRBD2 matches 7 bases. The germline CDR1 and CDR2 sequences are SGHRS and YFSETQ. CDR3 length: 15 residues. The CDR3 DNA follows: TGTGCCAGCAGCTTGGGACCAGCGGGGTACAATGAGCAGCTCTTC. Protein product: CASSLGPAGYNEQLF.

Regarding this clonotype: This likely reflects a read error, since a far larger clone is one base away. The CDR3 DNA reads as TGTGCCAGCATCATCGGAAACTACGAGCAGTACTTC. This gives the protein CASIIGNYEQYF. V is TRBV7-9 and J is TRBJ2-7; D is undetermined. V was cut by 7 bases and J by 3 bases, with 10 bases left in between. Germline V lookup: CDR1 SEHNR, CDR2 FQNEAQ (reference sequence). The CDR3 runs to 12 residues.

This clonotype was found many times. This chain links TRBV9 with TRBJ1-6; D remains unclear. Trimming stripped 0 bases from V and 0 bases from J, with 7 bases between. Germline V gives CDR1 SGDLS, CDR2 YYNGEE. The CDR3 is 16 residues long. CDR3 in amino acids: CASSVEGGSYNSPLHF. The CDR3 nucleotides read TGTGCCAGCAGCGTAGAGGGTGGCTCCTATAATTCACCCCTCCACTTT.

This clonotype has a count of ten or more. The chain recombines TRBV2 with TRBJ1-2; possible D gene TRBD1, 5 bases. Per germline, CDR1 SNHLY and CDR2 FYNNEI. V dropped 8 bases and J dropped 5 bases, with 15 bases sitting between them. The CDR3 length is 13 residues. This CDR3 reads CASDPFGGYGYTF. For the CDR3, the DNA is TGTGCCAGCGATCCCTTCGGGGGGTATGGCTACACCTTC. The full variable domain, with the rest looked up from reference TRBV2 and TRBJ1-2, is EPEVTQTPSHQVTQMGQEVILRCVPISNHLYFYWYRQILGQKVEFLVSFYNNEISEKSEIFDDQFSVERPDGSNFTLKIRSTKLEDSAMYFCASDPFGGYGYTFGSGTRLTVV.

In regard to this clonotype: The junction and the germline gene differ at one end; a read error may be behind it. The chain links TRBV4-1 to TRBJ2-1; D unclear. The V gene's germline CDR1 is MGHRA and CDR2 YSYEKL. The CDR3 has 14 residues. CDR3 region: CAGSQLRLYNEQFF. CDR3 coding DNA: TGCGCCGGCAGCCAACTCCGCCTATACAATGAGCAGTTCTTC.

V is TRBV13 and J is TRBJ1-1; TRBD1 matches 9 bases. The V and J ends lost 4 bases and 0 bases, in that order; junction bases with no gene match: 6. CDR1 and CDR2 (germline): PRHDT, FYEKMQ (reference sequence). The CDR3 runs 16 residues. CDR3 amino acids: CASSSRDRELNTEAFF. The CDR3 region has the DNA TGTGCCAGCAGCTCCCGGGACAGGGAATTGAACACTGAAGCTTTCTTT.

In its sample, this clonotype was seen many times. The chain couples TRBV20-1 to TRBJ2-7, with TRBD2 identical over 7 bases. The germline CDR1 and CDR2 sequences are DFQATT and SNEGSKA (reference sequence). Trimming at V came to 1 base and at J to 2 bases, leaving 5 bases not matched to a gene. This CDR3 contains 14 residues. This chain's CDR3 is CSARGSGSTYEQYF. CDR3 nucleotides: TGCAGTGCTAGAGGTAGCGGGTCCACCTACGAGCAGTACTTC.

The chain links TRBV5-1 to TRBJ2-3; D is ambiguous. V shed 1 base and J shed 2 bases, with 5 bases lying between them. CDR3 length: 13 amino acids. Germline V gives CDR1 SGHRS, CDR2 YFSETQ. This CDR3 reads CASSLRITDTQYF. In DNA, the CDR3 is TGCGCCAGCAGCTTGCGGATCACAGATACGCAGTATTTT.

The chain carries TRBV7-9 and TRBJ1-2, with unresolved D. In germline, CDR1 is SEHNR, CDR2 FQNEAQ (reference sequence). This CDR3 has 14 amino acids. Trimming removed 0 bases from V and 8 bases from J, with 13 bases in between. CDR3 amino acids: CASSLAGMGNGYTF. CDR3 DNA sequence: TGTGCCAGCAGCTTAGCGGGAATGGGGAACGGCTACACCTTC.

As concerns this clonotype: A far larger clone is just one base off, so this is likely a read error. This sequence joins TRBV5-4 and TRBJ1-1, with D unresolved. CDR1 is SGHNT, CDR2 YYREEE, per germline (reference sequence). The CDR3 loop spans 13 amino acids. For the CDR3, the DNA is TGTGCCAGCAGCGACGGCCTGAACACTGTAGCTTTCTTT. Amino acid sequence: CASSDGLNTVAFF.

V is TRBV18 and J is TRBJ1-4; perhaps TRBD1 as D (5 bases). Trimming cost V 6 bases and J 11 bases, with 22 bases left between them. The CDR3 contains 15 residues. The germline V gene has CDR1 KGHSH and CDR2 LQKENI. CDR3 protein: CASSPRKGGEDKLFF. The DNA of the CDR3 is TGTGCCAGCTCGCCCCGAAAGGGAGGGGAGGATAAACTGTTTTTT.

In nucleotides, the CDR3 is TGCGCCAGCAGCCGCGGACAGGGGGATACTGAAGCTTTCTTT. Amino acid sequence: CASSRGQGDTEAFF. The chain is built from TRBV4-1 and TRBJ1-1, with 10 bases that match TRBD1. This CDR3 has 14 amino acids. The ends lost 4 bases at V and 5 bases at J; junction bases unmatched: 4. Germline CDR1 MGHRA, CDR2 YSYEKL.

The gene calls are TRBV4-1 and TRBJ2-1; TRBD1 might be the D (7 bases). The CDR3 consists of 17 residues. Trimming pared 6 bases from V and 3 bases from J, leaving 21 bases between. In germline, CDR1 is MGHRA, CDR2 YSYEKL. This chain's CDR3 is CASRSDKGGQIYNEQFF. DNA for the CDR3: TGCGCCAGCAGAAGCGACAAGGGGGGACAGATCTACAATGAGCAGTTCTTC.

At least ten counts were recorded for this clonotype. The chain combines TRBV6-1 with TRBJ1-1; D might be TRBD1 (6 bases). In germline, CDR1 is MNHNS, CDR2 SASEGT. V lost 6 bases and J 2 bases, leaving 22 bases between the germline ends. The CDR3 extends over 17 amino acids. The CDR3 nucleotides are TGTGCCAGCAGCCCCTCACCGGGGCAACAGGGCAACACTGAAGCTTTCTTT. Translated: CASSPSPGQQGNTEAFF.

This clonotype occurred many times. This rearrangement joins TRBV29-1 to TRBJ2-5, with D possibly matching TRBD1 (6 bases). The CDR3 runs 12 residues. The germline gives CDR1 SQVTM, CDR2 ANQGSEA. Between the trimmed V and J ends, which lost 3 bases and 5 bases, there was a span of 10 bases. The CDR3 loop reads CSVDQGPETQYF. The CDR3 DNA is TGCAGCGTTGATCAGGGGCCGGAGACCCAGTACTTC.

In its sample, this clonotype was seen many times. The gene calls are TRBV7-9 and TRBJ2-2; 9 nucleotides agree with TRBD2. CDR1 is SEHNR, CDR2 FQNEAQ, per germline (reference sequence). With V trimmed by 6 bases and J by 5 bases, 10 bases remained unmatched. The CDR3 has 16 residues. The CDR3 sequence: CASSPAGGPGTGELFF. The CDR3 nucleotides read TGTGCCAGCAGTCCTGCGGGGGGGCCTGGTACCGGGGAGCTGTTTTTT.

In this sample, this clonotype turned up many times. The chain joins TRBV3-1 to TRBJ1-4; no clear D. The germline V and J ends were trimmed by 6 bases and 12 bases, with 17 bases remaining between them. The CDR3 totals 13 residues. Germline CDR1 reads LGHDT; CDR2 reads YNNKEL (reference sequence). The CDR3 protein is CASRDTTGGQLFF. Here the CDR3 DNA reads TGTGCCAGCAGGGATACAACCGGAGGGCAACTGTTTTTT.

This clonotype was seen repeatedly, ten times or more. The rearrangement joins TRBV20-1 to TRBJ2-4, with D possibly being TRBD1 (6 bases). Germline CDR1 reads DFQATT; CDR2 reads SNEGSKA (reference sequence). V lost 5 bases and J lost 12, with 23 bases in between. The CDR3 is 14 amino acids. DNA for the CDR3: TGCAGTGCTCGGGACATAGTTGTAGGTTGGGGTCAGTACTTC. Its translation: CSARDIVVGWGQYF.

This clonotype was seen repeatedly, ten times or more. This clone may be a read error of a much larger clone one base away. This chain uses TRBV5-1 with TRBJ2-3; D remains ambiguous. With 0 bases removed from V and 5 bases from J, the gap between germline ends came to 4 bases. The V gene's germline CDR1 is SGHRS and CDR2 YFSETQ. This CDR3 is built from 12 residues. CDR3: CASSLARDTQYF. DNA for the CDR3: TGCGCCAGCAGCTTGGCGAGAGATACGCAGTATTTT.

Many counts were recorded for this clonotype. The chain couples TRBV19 to TRBJ1-1, with D unresolved. Looked up from germline, CDR1 is LNHDA and CDR2 is SQIVND (reference sequence). V gave up 3 bases and J gave up 3 bases, with 2 bases separating them. The CDR3 length is 11 residues. The CDR3 region has the DNA TGTGCCAGTAGTATGGACACTGAAGCTTTCTTT. Protein sequence: CASSMDTEAFF. Complete variable domain (other parts from reference TRBV19 and TRBJ1-1): DGGITQSPKYLFRKEGQNVTLSCEQNLNHDAMYWYRQDPGQGLRLIYYSQIVNDFQKGDIAEGYSVSREKKESFPLTVTSAQKNPTAFYLCASSMDTEAFFGQGTRLTVV.

This clonotype was detected ten times or more. The chain recombines TRBV20-1 with TRBJ1-1; D not certain. The CDR3 is 15 residues long. Germline CDR1 DFQATT, CDR2 SNEGSKA (reference sequence). Trimming shortened V by 0 bases and J by 4 bases, and 15 bases separated the two germline ends. The CDR3 DNA reads TGCAGTGCTAGAGAGGTGGAGCTGGGAAGCACTGAAGCTTTCTTT. It yields the protein CSAREVELGSTEAFF.

V is TRBV4-1 and J is TRBJ1-2; D may be TRBD1 (6 bases). CDR1 is MGHRA and CDR2 is YSYEKL in the germline V gene. V lost 2 bases and J lost 0, with 16 bases in between. This CDR3 has 17 amino acids. CDR3 DNA sequence: TGCGCCAGCAGCCAACTCCGGACAGACTTAGCTAACTATGGCTACACCTTC. Translated: CASSQLRTDLANYGYTF.